These T cell receptor beta chains were read from a single sample in a study of CD8+ T cells in alopecia areata. Profiled with immunoSEQ multiplex PCR; TCRdb holds only in-frame clones, not every one. The repertoire holds some 150,000 clones, with under 60% as singletons. Sequencing was performed on CD8+ T cells sorted from blood, taken at week 0. Receptors were obtained from a human donor with alopecia areata. Each CDR3 is given with its conserved first and last residue.

>TRBV7-2|16|TRBJ1-6
CASSLIEGQGNSPLHF
>TRBV29-1|11|TRBJ2-7
CSVEEGPEQYF
>TRBV5-6|15|TRBJ1-2
CASSLADSGIYGYTF
>TRBV9|14|TRBJ1-2
CASSVGTGDYGYTF
>TRBV6-6|15|TRBJ2-3
CASSYGTSFTDTQYF
>TRBV11-2|15|TRBJ2-1
CASSLVKSSYNEQFF
>TRBV19|15|TRBJ1-2
CASSTSPTANYGYTF
>TRBV14|15|TRBJ1-1
CASSQDFHPNTEAFF
>TRBV10-2|13|TRBJ1-1
CASGTGSATEAFF
>TRBV27|17|TRBJ2-2
CASSLWTSGGASGELFF
>TRBV30|12|TRBJ1-1
CAWSVSAAEAFF
>TRBV7-8|17|TRBJ2-7
CASSPWGGTDRLYEQYF
>TRBV4-1|17|TRBJ2-2
CASSPPYSGSNTGELFF
>TRBV5-6|14|TRBJ2-2
CASSRGTGSGELFF
>TRBV12-5|14|TRBJ1-4
CASGIDSSNEKLFF
>TRBV4-3|14|TRBJ2-1
CASSQGVGAREQFF
>TRBV9|12|TRBJ1-2
CASSVSREKKTF
>TRBV25-1|17|TRBJ2-7
CASSEISLRGAGYEQYF
>TRBV23-1|14|TRBJ2-4
CASSQSYRKHIQYF
>TRBV4-3|16|TRBJ2-3
CASSPEARGGTDTQYF
>TRBV2|13|TRBJ2-7
CASRGGGTYEQYF
>TRBV4-3|13|TRBJ1-3
CASSQGSGNTIYF
>TRBV4-3|16|TRBJ2-2
CASSQDRSGAGGELFF
>TRBV7-9|13|TRBJ2-3
CASSPQETDTQYF
>TRBV11-2|13|TRBJ1-6
CASSLVSNSPLHF